Listed below are T cell receptor beta chains from one sample, sequenced in a study of blood T cell repertoires in COVID-19. Produced via immunoSEQ multiplex PCR; TCRdb's table is partial and in-frame only. This table has about 190,000 clones, about four fifths appearing once. The sample taken for sequencing was peripheral blood. The origin of the receptors is a man between 60 and 70 years old with acute or convalescent COVID-19. Each CDR3 is given with its conserved first and last residue. A D gene is named only where the DNA matches it firmly. The size of a clone is reported for some rows only, either as once, few or many, or as a class for expanded clones.

d_gene,j_gene,v_gene,abundance,CDR3nt,CDR3aa
-,TRBJ1-1,TRBV6-5,-,TGTGCCAGCAGGACTGACAGGATCGTGAACACTGAAGCTTTCTTT,CASRTDRIVNTEAFF
-,TRBJ2-3,TRBV6-5,once,TGTGCCAGCAGTTACTCCCTGGCGGGGGCCTCCGATACGCAGTATTTT,CASSYSLAGASDTQYF
-,TRBJ1-5,TRBV30,-,TGTGCCTGGAGTGAGGGGGGGACTAGCAATCAGCCCCAGCATTTT,CAWSEGGTSNQPQHF
-,TRBJ1-1,TRBV10-1,-,TGCGCCAGCAGTGACCTACGGGGACTTGAAGCTTTCTTT,CASSDLRGLEAFF
TRBD2,TRBJ2-1,TRBV3-1/TRBV3-2,few,TGTGCCAGCAGCCAAGATGGAGCCCTAGCGGGAATTCTGTTCTTC,CASSQDGALAGILFF
TRBD2,TRBJ2-1,TRBV6-5,-,TGTGCCAGCATTGCTAGCGGCGGGTACAATGAGCAGTTCTTC,CASIASGGYNEQFF
TRBD2,TRBJ2-2,TRBV4-3,-,TGCGCCAGCCGCCGGGAGGCTAGCGGGGGGGCGGACACCGGGGAGCTGTTTTTT,CASRREASGGADTGELFF
-,TRBJ1-2,TRBV12-3/TRBV12-4,once,TGTGCCAGCAGCAACACTAACTATGGCTACACCTTC,CASSNTNYGYTF
-,TRBJ2-1,TRBV7-3,once,TGTGCCAGCAGCTTAAGGCCCTCCTCCTACAATGAGCAGTTCTTC,CASSLRPSSYNEQFF
TRBD2,TRBJ2-2,TRBV3-1/TRBV3-2,-,TGTGCCAGCAGACGCGGGGGGCGTGACACCGGGGAGCTGTTTTTT,CASRRGGRDTGELFF
-,TRBJ2-7,TRBV6-2/TRBV6-3,once,TGTGCCAGCAGCCGGGCAGGGGAAGGGTACGAGCAGTACTTC,CASSRAGEGYEQYF
TRBD2,TRBJ2-3,TRBV11-2,-,TGTGCCAGCAGCTTACGGCTAGCGGGAGGGCCTGGCGGAGATACGCAGTATTTT,CASSLRLAGGPGGDTQYF
-,TRBJ2-3,TRBV6-4,-,TGTGCCAGCAGTGAGCTGGAAGGAGGTACGCAGTATTTT,CASSELEGGTQYF
-,TRBJ1-5,TRBV19,few,TGTGCCAGTAGCCCGTATAGCAATCAGCCCCAGCATTTT,CASSPYSNQPQHF
-,TRBJ1-1,TRBV27,-,TGTGCCAGCATCTCCTTTTTGGAGGCGGTGAGCAGGAGGTCAGCTTTCTTT,CASISFLEAVSRRSAFF
-,TRBJ2-7,TRBV6-5,-,TGTGCCAGCAGTTCCTCGACTAGAGGGCGGAACGAGCAGTACTTC,CASSSSTRGRNEQYF
TRBD2,TRBJ2-1,TRBV5-5,-,TGTGCCAGCAGCTTGGGAGGACTAGCGGGGGTGGGTGAGCAGTTCTTC,CASSLGGLAGVGEQFF
TRBD2,TRBJ2-2,TRBV7-3,-,TGTGCCAGCAGCTTAAATGGCGGTAGCGGGAGGACGACCGGGGAGCTGTTTTTT,CASSLNGGSGRTTGELFF
-,TRBJ1-6,TRBV27,few,TGTGCCACCCAATCCCTAAGGACAGACTATAATTCACCCCTCCACTTT,CATQSLRTDYNSPLHF
-,TRBJ2-1,TRBV7-3,-,TGTGCCAGCAGCCTAGGAGCTAGCGCAGCCTACAATGAGCAGTTCTTC,CASSLGASAAYNEQFF
TRBD1,TRBJ1-4,TRBV18,-,TGTGCCAGCTCACCACCCCACGGGGACAGGCAGAATGAAAAACTGTTTTTT,CASSPPHGDRQNEKLFF
-,TRBJ2-3,TRBV9,-,TGTGCCAGCAGCGTCCTGACTGGAGGGGATACGCAGTATTTT,CASSVLTGGDTQYF
TRBD1,TRBJ1-6,TRBV27,-,TGTGCCAGCAGCTCTACAGGGGCCAATTCACCCCTCCACTTT,CASSSTGANSPLHF
-,TRBJ2-2,TRBV9,-,TGTGCCAGCAGCGTAGTCGGGAGCTACGACACCGGGGAGCTGTTTTTT,CASSVVGSYDTGELFF
TRBD2,TRBJ2-3,TRBV20-1,-,TGCAGTGCTAGTGGAAGTAGCGGGAGCACAGATACGCAGTATTTT,CSASGSSGSTDTQYF
-,TRBJ2-7,TRBV7-9,-,TGTGCCAGCAGCTTTTCTCGCTCCTACGAGCAGTACTTC,CASSFSRSYEQYF
-,TRBJ2-7,TRBV9,-,TGTGCCAGCAGCGTAGGGATGACAGGCGACTACGAGCAGTACTTC,CASSVGMTGDYEQYF
-,TRBJ2-1,TRBV11-3,-,TGTGCCAGCAGCTTAGCGGAGTACAATGAGCAGTTCTTC,CASSLAEYNEQFF
TRBD1,TRBJ2-1,TRBV7-3,-,TGTGCCAGCAGCCAACAGGGGGCGTCCTACAATGAGCAGTTCTTC,CASSQQGASYNEQFF
-,TRBJ1-2,TRBV6-5,-,TGTGCCAGCAGTTACTCGATGGGCCGGACTAACTATGGCTACACCTTC,CASSYSMGRTNYGYTF
-,TRBJ2-1,TRBV11-2,-,TGTGCCAGCAGCTCACCAGCCTGGGGAGAAGCATTGAATGAGCAGTTCTTC,CASSSPAWGEALNEQFF
TRBD1,TRBJ2-7,TRBV7-9,few,TGTGCCAGCAGCTCCAACTGGGGGGACAGGGGCGATGAGCAGTACTTC,CASSSNWGDRGDEQYF
TRBD1,TRBJ1-5,TRBV2,few,TGTGCCAGCAGTGGGGAGACAGGGAGAAATAGCAATCAGCCCCAGCATTTT,CASSGETGRNSNQPQHF
-,TRBJ1-2,TRBV6-5,-,TGTGCCAGCAGACAGACAATAAACTATGGCTACACCTTC,CASRQTINYGYTF
TRBD2,TRBJ2-7,TRBV6-6,-,TGTGCCATCAGAGCGGGAGGGGATTACGAGCAGTACTTC,CAIRAGGDYEQYF
-,TRBJ1-1,TRBV5-1,few,TGCGCCAGCAGCTTGGGGGGCCAGGGTAACACTGAAGCTTTCTTT,CASSLGGQGNTEAFF
-,TRBJ2-5,TRBV5-1,-,TGCGCCAGCAGCACTTATACCATACAAGAGACCCAGTACTTC,CASSTYTIQETQYF
TRBD2,TRBJ2-7,TRBV4-1,-,TGCGCCAGCAGCCAAGTTCGGCGGGGGAACACCTACGAGCAGTACTTC,CASSQVRRGNTYEQYF
TRBD1,TRBJ2-7,TRBV28,-,TGTGCCAGCAGTTTCTTAATGGGCAGGGGGCACTACGAGCAGTACTTC,CASSFLMGRGHYEQYF